The 10 T cell receptor beta chains in this list originate from one sample, sequenced in a study of blood T cell repertoires in COVID-19. The table came from immunoSEQ multiplex PCR; TCRdb's copy has only in-frame clones and leaves some out. The sample consists of under 95,000 clones, more than 80% of them appearing once. Material for sequencing was peripheral blood. These receptors all stem from a woman aged 80 or over with acute or convalescent COVID-19.

This clone came up a few times. J is TRBJ2-7 and V is TRBV6-2 or TRBV6-3, with D perhaps matching TRBD2 (5 bases). Trimming removed 3 bases from V and 7 bases from J, with 10 bases in between. The CDR3 has 12 amino acids. Germline V CDR1 and CDR2: MNHEY, SVGEGT. The chain's CDR3 is CASSYVRGEQYF. In nucleotides, the CDR3 is TGTGCCAGCAGTTATGTGCGAGGGGAGCAGTACTTC.

V gene TRBV5-1 combines with J gene TRBJ2-2; perhaps TRBD2 as D (6 bases). V was pared by 4 bases and J by 5 bases, with 18 bases between. The CDR3 runs 16 residues. The germline gives CDR1 SGHRS, CDR2 YFSETQ. The CDR3 DNA is TGCGCCAGCAGCCAACAAGGGACCGCGGGGACCGGGGAGCTGTTTTTT. Translation: CASSQQGTAGTGELFF.

This clone was counted once. The CDR3 region is CASSMGAGDYEQYF. As DNA, the CDR3 is TGTGCCAGTAGTATGGGAGCGGGAGACTACGAGCAGTACTTC. This rearrangement joins TRBV19 to TRBJ2-7; 8 bases are a match to TRBD2. The junction had 4 bases not matched to a gene; V was cut back by 3 bases and J by 3 bases. CDR1 and CDR2 from the germline V gene are LNHDA and SQIVND (reference sequence). The CDR3 loop spans 14 amino acids. Based on the CDR3 plus reference TRBV19 and TRBJ2-7, the full variable domain is DGGITQSPKYLFRKEGQNVTLSCEQNLNHDAMYWYRQDPGQGLRLIYYSQIVNDFQKGDIAEGYSVSREKKESFPLTVTSAQKNPTAFYLCASSMGAGDYEQYFGPGTRLTVT.

The rearrangement joins TRBV7-2 to TRBJ1-2; possibly TRBD1 for D (6 bases). Germline V gives CDR1 SGHTA, CDR2 FQGNSA. The CDR3 consists of 13 residues. V lost 2 bases to trimming and J lost 8 bases, with 12 bases between them. The CDR3 is CASSLTGGRGYTF. Written as DNA, the CDR3 is TGTGCCAGCAGCTTAACGGGGGGCCGGGGCTACACCTTC.

This chain links TRBV30 with TRBJ1-1; maybe TRBD1 (5 bases). V was trimmed by 4 bases and J by 4 bases, leaving 16 bases between them. Germline loops: CDR1 GTSNPN, CDR2 SVGIG (reference sequence). This CDR3 has 14 residues. In DNA form, the CDR3 reads TGTGCCTGGAACCTTCAGGGTTCGGGCACTGAAGCTTTCTTT. It yields the protein CAWNLQGSGTEAFF.

J is TRBJ2-1 and V is TRBV7-9; TRBD2 is a possible D gene (7 bases). CDR3 length: 17 amino acids. V dropped 2 bases and J dropped 3 bases, with 17 bases sitting between them. From germline, CDR1 is SEHNR and CDR2 FQNEAQ (reference sequence). DNA of the CDR3: TGTGCCAGCAGCTTAAGGGGGGGAATGGTCCTCTACAATGAGCAGTTCTTC. Translating it yields CASSLRGGMVLYNEQFF.

V and J are TRBV6-5 and TRBJ2-7, with 7 positions matching TRBD1. CDR1 is MNHEY, CDR2 SVGAGI, per germline. This CDR3 contains 15 residues. V lost 6 bases and J lost 0; bases outside the gene matches: 8. Written as DNA, the CDR3 is TGTGCCAGCAGGTCGCGGACAGGTATCTCCTACGAGCAGTACTTC. It specifies CASRSRTGISYEQYF.

This clone was detected once. V is TRBV5-1 and J is TRBJ1-1; the D gene is possibly TRBD1 (6 bases). This CDR3 has 15 residues. Trimming removed 3 bases at V and 1 base at J, with 13 bases between. Germline CDR1 reads SGHRS; CDR2 reads YFSETQ. The CDR3 is CASSSSPRGNTEAFF. In DNA form, the CDR3 reads TGCGCCAGCAGCTCCAGCCCCAGGGGGAACACTGAAGCTTTCTTT. The whole variable domain, filled in from reference TRBV5-1 and TRBJ1-1, reads KAGVTQTPRYLIKTRGQQVTLSCSPISGHRSVSWYQQTPGQGLQFLFEYFSETQRNKGNFPGRFSGRQFSNSRSEMNVSTLELGDSALYLCASSSSPRGNTEAFFGQGTRLTVV.

The rearrangement joins TRBV5-1 to TRBJ2-5; a possible D gene is TRBD2 (7 bases). The germline gives CDR1 SGHRS, CDR2 YFSETQ. The CDR3 has 13 amino acids. Trimming shortened V by 5 bases and J by 3 bases, and 11 bases separated the two germline ends. The CDR3 region has the DNA TGCGCCAGCAGTAAGGGGGGGGAAGAGACCCAGTACTTC. It translates to CASSKGGEETQYF.

The chain employs TRBV9 and TRBJ2-4; 12 nucleotides match TRBD2. The CDR3 loop spans 15 amino acids. The germline V gene has CDR1 SGDLS and CDR2 YYNGEE. The J segment lost 5 bases and the V segment lost 3 bases, leaving 3 bases of the junction unmatched. CDR3 loop: CASSASSGRENIQYF. CDR3 coding DNA: TGTGCCAGCAGCGCGTCTAGCGGGAGGGAAAACATTCAGTACTTC.